The present T cell receptor (beta chain) was sequenced within a study of graft-versus-host responses after intestinal transplantation. Concerning this clone: Its target is not known.

CDR3 length equals 14 residues. The V end lost 1 base, the J end lost 3 bases, and 7 bases lay between the germline ends. Germline assignment: CDR1 SGHTA and CDR2 FQGNSA. The table came from immunoSEQ multiplex PCR; TCRdb's copy has only in-frame clones and leaves some out. This table holds about 48,000 clones, roughly 91% found once. This receptor was obtained from a human donor who was the organ donor for an intestinal transplant. The sequencing here drew on unstimulated CD4+ T cells sorted from spleen or lymph node cells, taken before transplant. The chain carries TRBV7-2 and TRBJ1-5; the D is unclear. In DNA form, the CDR3 reads TGTGCCAGCAGCTTAGTTGTGATCAATCAGCCCCAGCATTTT. The encoded protein is CASSLVVINQPQHF.